Listed below are T cell receptor beta chains from one sample, sequenced in a study of T cells in Graves' hyperthyroidism and ophthalmopathy. TCRdb passed the multiplex PCR reads through MiXCR, listing each CDR3 protein once. The repertoire holds approximately 360,000 distinct CDR3 sequences, with around a quarter as singletons. The sample consisted of blood. These receptor sequences come from a man aged 45-65 years with Graves' hyperthyroidism. CDR3s include the opening cysteine and the closing phenylalanine or tryptophan. D genes are given only for firm matches. Only some rows state a clone size, as once, few, many or a class for expanded clones.

TGCGCCAGCAGCCAAGAACGGGGCAGCTCCTACGAGCAGTACTTC	CASSQERGSSYEQYF	NA	NA	TRBV4-1	TRBJ2-7
TGTGCCAGCAGCCAGCCGGGACAACACTACGAGCAGTACTTC	CASSQPGQHYEQYF	many	NA	TRBV3-1	TRBJ2-7
TGCGCCAGCAGCTTGGGGACTAGCGGGAGCGAGCTGTTTTTT	CASSLGTSGSELFF	NA	TRBD2	TRBV5-1	TRBJ2-2
TGTGCCAGCAAAGCAAGCGAGAGTGGCAGGTACAATGAGCAGTTCTTC	CASKASESGRYNEQFF	few	NA	TRBV6-2/TRBV6-3	TRBJ2-1
TGTGCCAGCAGCCAGTTCCAGGGCAACTATGGCTACACCTTC	CASSQFQGNYGYTF	few	NA	TRBV7-9	TRBJ1-2
TGCAGTGCCCAACGGGCGACAGGATCCTACGAGCAGTACTTC	CSAQRATGSYEQYF	few	NA	TRBV20-1	TRBJ2-7
TGTGCCAGCAGCCCAGGGGGGGGGCCTCCCTACGAGCAGTACTTC	CASSPGGGPPYEQYF	NA	NA	TRBV11-3	TRBJ2-7
TGTGCCAGCAGCCCCGGTGGCCGCGCAGATACGCAGTATTTT	CASSPGGRADTQYF	NA	NA	TRBV5-5	TRBJ2-3
TGCGCCAGCAGACCACTAGAGAGGGGCACCGGGGGGCTGTTTTTT	CASRPLERGTGGLFF	NA	NA	TRBV4-1	TRBJ2-2
TGCAGCGTTGAGGTAGCGGGAGGGACCACCGGGGAGCTGTTTTTT	CSVEVAGGTTGELFF	few	TRBD2	TRBV29-1	TRBJ2-2
TGTGCCAGCAGCATCCGGGACAGGGTAGTATTCGAGCAGTACTTC	CASSIRDRVVFEQYF	NA	TRBD1	TRBV28	TRBJ2-7
TGTGCCAGCAGCTCCGTGGGAAACACCATATATTTT	CASSSVGNTIYF	NA	NA	TRBV12-3/TRBV12-4	TRBJ1-3
TGCAGTGCCCAGGACAGGGTGGGGACTTTACAATACACCTTC	CSAQDRVGTLQYTF	NA	TRBD1	TRBV20-1	TRBJ1-2
TGTGCCAGCAGCTTAGGTGTGGACTACGAGCAGTACTTC	CASSLGVDYEQYF	many	NA	TRBV7-2	TRBJ2-7
TGCGCCAGCAGCTTGGGGGGACGCCCGAACACCGGGGAGCTGTTTTTT	CASSLGGRPNTGELFF	few	NA	TRBV5-1	TRBJ2-2
TGTGCCAGCGGAACGGGACAGGGGGGGTCTAGCGTCTACGAGCAGTACTTC	CASGTGQGGSSVYEQYF	many	TRBD1	TRBV28	TRBJ2-7
TGTGCCAGCAGCTTCGACAGGGACATTCAGTACTTC	CASSFDRDIQYF	NA	TRBD1	TRBV7-2	TRBJ2-4
TGTGCCAGCAGTTACACGCAAGGTTTTCCCCTCCACTTT	CASSYTQGFPLHF	NA	NA	TRBV6-2/TRBV6-3	TRBJ1-6
TGCGCCAGCAGCTTGGTTGCGGGGTCACCCCTCCACTTT	CASSLVAGSPLHF	few	NA	TRBV5-1	TRBJ1-6
TGTGCCAGCAGCTTCCAACAGGGGACCGGGGAGCTGTTTTTT	CASSFQQGTGELFF	few	TRBD1	TRBV7-3	TRBJ2-2
TGTGCCAGCAGCTTATCCGGGAGTGGGGAGACCCAGTACTTC	CASSLSGSGETQYF	few	NA	TRBV7-2	TRBJ2-5
TGTGCCAGCACCCGACTAGCGGGAGAAGAGACCCAGTACTTC	CASTRLAGEETQYF	once	TRBD2	TRBV6-2/TRBV6-3	TRBJ2-5
TGCGCCAGCAGCCAAGTCGGGGGAGGTGATGAGCAGTTCTTC	CASSQVGGGDEQFF	NA	NA	TRBV4-1	TRBJ2-1
TGCGCCAGCAGCCTGGACAGACGCTCCTACAATGAGCAGTTCTTC	CASSLDRRSYNEQFF	few	NA	TRBV5-1	TRBJ2-1
TGCAGTGCCACCTCCACCGGGACCCCCGAGCAGTACTTC	CSATSTGTPEQYF	NA	NA	TRBV20-1	TRBJ2-7
TGTGCCAGCAGTGCAGGAGTCATGAACACTGAAGCTTTCTTT	CASSAGVMNTEAFF	NA	NA	TRBV28	TRBJ1-1
TGTGCCAGCAGTGAACCGGGACTAGCGGATTCTACTAGCACAGATACGCAGTATTTT	CASSEPGLADSTSTDTQYF	many	TRBD2	TRBV2	TRBJ2-3
TGCAGTGCTAGAGATCGGATAGGGGGAGAGACCCAGTACTTC	CSARDRIGGETQYF	NA	NA	TRBV20-1	TRBJ2-5
TGCGCCAGCAGCTTGGGGGACAGGGTAGGAGAGACCCAGTACTTC	CASSLGDRVGETQYF	NA	TRBD1	TRBV5-1	TRBJ2-5
TGTGCCAGCAGAACGCACGTCAATCTTTACGAGCAGTACTTC	CASRTHVNLYEQYF	NA	NA	TRBV28	TRBJ2-7